These 18 T cell receptor beta chains were all obtained from the same sample, sequenced in a study of blood T cell repertoires in COVID-19. The table came from immunoSEQ multiplex PCR; TCRdb's copy has only in-frame clones and leaves some out. The table records 200,000 to 250,000 clones, roughly 85% of them present only once. Sequenced: PBMCs or T cells enriched from blood (not recorded which). Receptors were obtained from a middle-aged man who had recovered from COVID-19.

As DNA, the CDR3 is TGTGCCAGCAGCCGGACTAGCGGGAGTGGCACCGGGGAGCTGTTTTTT. This translates into CASSRTSGSGTGELFF. The chain employs TRBV7-6 and TRBJ2-2; 13 bases line up with TRBD2. The V gene's germline CDR1 is SGHVS and CDR2 FNYEAQ. The V gene end was trimmed by 5 bases and the J gene end by 4 bases; junction bases not matched to a gene: 4. This CDR3 is 16 amino acids long.

The chain uses TRBV4-3 and TRBJ1-2, with D possibly being TRBD1 (6 bases). V gave up 3 bases and J gave up 2 bases, with 13 bases separating them. CDR1 and CDR2 (germline): LGHNA, YSLEER. The CDR3 has 15 amino acids. Here the CDR3 reads CASSQIAGENYGYTF. In nucleotides, the CDR3 is TGCGCCAGCAGCCAGATCGCAGGGGAGAACTATGGCTACACCTTC.

This chain links TRBV12-5 with TRBJ1-5; D is undetermined. V was pared by 10 bases and J by 2 bases, with 21 bases between. The CDR3 contains 16 residues. Germline V CDR1 and CDR2: LGHNT, FRNRAP. The CDR3 is CANSLPSLGGNQPQHF. CDR3 nucleotide sequence: TGTGCTAACAGCCTCCCTTCATTGGGAGGCAATCAGCCCCAGCATTTT.

The V call is TRBV13, the J call TRBJ2-7, with a tentative D call TRBD1 (7 bases). The CDR3 is 13 amino acids. The V gene's germline CDR1 is PRHDT and CDR2 FYEKMQ (reference sequence). V lost 2 bases to trimming and J lost 6 bases, with 11 bases between them. CDR3 sequence reads: CASSLQGGREQYF. In DNA form, the CDR3 reads TGTGCCAGCAGCTTACAGGGGGGTCGCGAGCAGTACTTC.

This rearrangement joins TRBV2 to TRBJ1-1; possible D gene TRBD1, 6 bases. The CDR3 is 14 amino acids. Germline CDR1 SNHLY, CDR2 FYNNEI. V dropped 6 bases and J dropped 6 bases, with 17 bases sitting between them. CDR3 sequence (DNA): TGTGCCAGCAGCCTAGGGGGTTATCTTGCTGAAGCTTTCTTT. This codes for CASSLGGYLAEAFF.

This clone was counted once. The sample carries other DNA sequences with the same CDR3. The rearrangement joins TRBV3-1 (or the pseudogene TRBV3-2) to TRBJ1-2; possibly TRBD1 for D (5 bases). CDR1 and CDR2 (germline): LGHDT, YNNKEL (reference sequence). CDR3 length: 14 amino acids. V dropped 0 bases and J dropped 5 bases, with 10 bases sitting between them. The CDR3 region is CASSQDGAGYGYTF. CDR3 nucleotides: TGTGCCAGCAGCCAAGATGGCGCAGGGTATGGCTACACCTTC.

This clone was counted a single time. CDR3 coding DNA: TGTGCCAGCAGTTTTATACAGTTGGGCTACACCTTC. It specifies CASSFIQLGYTF. V usage is TRBV28 and J usage is TRBJ1-2; D is undetermined. The CDR3 is 12 residues long. Germline values: CDR1 MDHEN, CDR2 SYDVKM. V lost 3 bases and J 8 bases, leaving 10 bases between the germline ends.

The rearrangement links TRBV2 to TRBJ2-7; TRBD2 is a possible D gene (6 bases). Trimming took off 6 bases at V and 2 bases at J, with 20 bases between the two ends. Germline CDR1 is SNHLY and CDR2 is FYNNEI. The CDR3 is 16 residues long. The CDR3, as DNA: TGTGCCAGCAGCGCTCCCTCGGGAGCGAACCCCTACGAGCAGTACTTC. Protein product: CASSAPSGANPYEQYF.

The chain recombines TRBV4-1 with TRBJ1-2; 9 bases are shared with TRBD1. From germline, CDR1 is MGHRA and CDR2 YSYEKL. This CDR3 comprises 15 residues. V dropped 4 bases and J dropped 8; count of bases not matched to a gene: 11. DNA for the CDR3: TGCGCCAGCAGCCCCTCGGGACAGGGTTCGGGCGGCTACACCTTC. Amino acid sequence: CASSPSGQGSGGYTF.

The rearrangement links TRBV27 to TRBJ2-1, with 7 bases aligning to TRBD1. Germline values: CDR1 MNHEY, CDR2 SMNVEV (reference sequence). This CDR3 has 15 amino acids. After removal of 3 bases from V and 4 bases from J, the junction contained 6 bases not matched to a gene. The DNA of the CDR3 is TGTGCCAGCAGTTTCTCCGGGACAGATTACAATGAGCAGTTCTTC. Translating it yields CASSFSGTDYNEQFF.

This chain uses TRBV11-3 with TRBJ2-3; 12 bases agree with TRBD2. Germline CDR1 SGHNT, CDR2 YENEEA. J was trimmed by 7 bases and V by 8 bases; bases with no gene match: 10. CDR3 length equals 15 residues. The CDR3 loop reads CASAQTSGGVYTQYF. CDR3 coding DNA: TGTGCCAGCGCACAGACTAGCGGGGGAGTGTATACGCAGTATTTT.

The J gene is TRBJ1-2, the V gene TRBV5-1, with 7 bases identical to TRBD1. The ends lost 7 bases at V and 5 bases at J; junction bases unmatched: 11. The CDR3 is 14 residues long. Per germline, CDR1 SGHRS and CDR2 YFSETQ. CDR3 residues: CASSMYRGGYGYTF. The CDR3 DNA follows: TGCGCCAGCTCCATGTACAGGGGAGGATATGGCTACACCTTC.

The rearrangement uses TRBV18 and TRBJ1-6, with 8 bases lining up with TRBD1. The V segment lost 4 bases and the J segment 8 bases; nucleotides outside the gene matches: 7. CDR3 length equals 15 residues. From germline, CDR1 is KGHSH and CDR2 LQKENI. The CDR3 nucleotides read TGTGCCAGCTCACTAACCAAGACAGGGGATTCACCCCTCCACTTT. Its protein is CASSLTKTGDSPLHF.

The rearrangement uses TRBV30 and TRBJ2-7; TRBD2 matches at 10 bases. The CDR3 totals 13 residues. Looked up from germline, CDR1 is GTSNPN and CDR2 is SVGIG (reference sequence). With 3 bases clipped from V and 5 bases from J, the junction kept 4 bases outside the gene matches. The CDR3 region is CAWSGTSVDEQYF. CDR3 sequence (DNA): TGTGCCTGGAGCGGGACTAGCGTCGACGAGCAGTACTTC.

The genes are TRBV7-3 and TRBJ2-1; TRBD1 aligns across 8 bases. The V gene end was trimmed by 4 bases and the J gene end by 2 bases; junction bases not matched to a gene: 4. This CDR3 comprises 15 residues. Germline CDR1 SGHTA, CDR2 FQGTGA. The CDR3 protein is CASSSDRAAYNEQFF. The CDR3 region has the DNA TGTGCCAGCAGCTCGGACAGGGCCGCCTACAATGAGCAGTTCTTC.

The chain carries TRBV19 and TRBJ2-1; possibly TRBD2 for D (5 bases). Trimming shortened V by 3 bases and J by 5 bases, and 14 bases separated the two germline ends. The CDR3 has 15 residues. Germline loops: CDR1 LNHDA, CDR2 SQIVND (reference sequence). CDR3 nucleotides: TGTGCCAGTAGTATCACGGGAATGGAGGACAATGAGCAGTTCTTC. Its translation: CASSITGMEDNEQFF. The full variable domain, rest sourced from reference TRBV19 and TRBJ2-1, is DGGITQSPKYLFRKEGQNVTLSCEQNLNHDAMYWYRQDPGQGLRLIYYSQIVNDFQKGDIAEGYSVSREKKESFPLTVTSAQKNPTAFYLCASSITGMEDNEQFFGPGTRLTVL.

CDR3 sequence reads: CASRVGLAGTYEQYF. The DNA for the CDR3 is TGCGCCAGCAGAGTCGGACTAGCGGGAACCTACGAGCAGTACTTC. The chain joins TRBV5-1 to TRBJ2-7, with 12 bases aligning to TRBD2. Trimming at V came to 5 bases and at J to 2 bases, leaving 5 bases not matched to a gene. The germline CDR1 and CDR2 sequences are SGHRS and YFSETQ. CDR3 length equals 15 residues.

This clone has a single count. This sequence joins TRBV5-5 and TRBJ2-1; 9 nucleotides agree with TRBD2. The V segment lost 8 bases and the J segment 6 bases; nucleotides outside the gene matches: 12. The CDR3 loop spans 15 amino acids. Germline lookup yields CDR1 SGHKS and CDR2 YYEKEE (reference sequence). The CDR3 loop reads CASLINPGLANEQFF. The CDR3 DNA follows: TGTGCCAGTCTAATCAACCCGGGACTAGCCAATGAGCAGTTCTTC.